What follows is one T cell receptor beta chain and its context. Trimming pared 6 bases from V and 3 bases from J, leaving 12 bases between. The CDR3 sequence is 14 residues long. Germline assignment: CDR1 MNHEY and CDR2 SVGAGI. These data are taken from a study of blood T cell repertoires in COVID-19. Using immunoSEQ multiplex PCR, the repertoire was profiled, and TCRdb retains in-frame clones only, with some absent. The sample holds approximately 30,000 clones, roughly 91% seen once. J is TRBJ1-3 and V is TRBV6-5; D is unclear. This receptor was taken from a human donor with active COVID-19. The donor label of this sample is uncertain. The specimen was peripheral blood. The CDR3, as DNA: TGTGCCAGCAGATCCATAGGAGATGGAAACACCATATATTTT. Residues: CASRSIGDGNTIYF.